This T cell receptor (beta chain) was sequenced during a study of neurological immune-mediated disorders. TCRdb re-derived calls from the 5' RACE reads in MiXCR, one entry per CDR3 protein. Here the sample spans about 49,000 distinct CDR3 sequences, approximately 11% being singletons. The germline V and J ends were trimmed by 1 base and 5 bases, with 9 bases remaining between them. The CDR3 sequence is 14 residues long. Per the germline V gene, CDR1 is MNHNS and CDR2 is SASEGT. The time point is: longitudinal time-point 1 (baseline). This clonotype has a count of ten or more. This receptor was taken from a woman in her thirties or forties in good health. The sample taken for sequencing was PBMCs. The V and J genes are TRBV6-1 and TRBJ2-1, with a tentative D call TRBD2 (5 bases). This chain's CDR3 is CASSEGGQNNEQFF. CDR3 in DNA: TGTGCCAGCAGTGAAGGCGGGCAGAACAATGAGCAGTTCTTC.